This TCR beta chain was retrieved from a study of radiation and T cells in renal cell carcinoma. Study-wide findings and caveats: Top tumor clonotypes rose in blood 2 weeks post-radiation, then contracted.

A remark on this clone: What it recognizes is unknown.

Repertoires were generated with immunoSEQ multiplex PCR, while TCRdb's copy carries only in-frame clones and drops some. The repertoire holds around 74,000 clones, over 80% seen once, with around 2.5% in the top ten. Germline CDR1 MNHEY, CDR2 SVGAGI. V gave up 0 bases and J gave up 1 base, with 6 bases separating them. The CDR3 sequence is 15 residues long. The sample's time point: blood 4 weeks post-SBRT, at nephrectomy. Treatment meaning: 15 Gy SBRT to primary tumor, nephrectomy 4 weeks later. Serial blood draws occurred at baseline and 2 and 4 weeks post-SBRT. The tumor was a clear cell renal cell carcinoma.

The source was blood, collected from a patient whose treatment included radiotherapy and nephrectomy. The chain links TRBV6-5 to TRBJ2-2, with no clear D. The source of this sequence is a woman aged 60-70 years with renal cell carcinoma. The CDR3 DNA reads TGTGCCAGCAGTTACTCAGGCGGGAACACCGGGGAGCTGTTTTTT. Translating it yields CASSYSGGNTGELFF.